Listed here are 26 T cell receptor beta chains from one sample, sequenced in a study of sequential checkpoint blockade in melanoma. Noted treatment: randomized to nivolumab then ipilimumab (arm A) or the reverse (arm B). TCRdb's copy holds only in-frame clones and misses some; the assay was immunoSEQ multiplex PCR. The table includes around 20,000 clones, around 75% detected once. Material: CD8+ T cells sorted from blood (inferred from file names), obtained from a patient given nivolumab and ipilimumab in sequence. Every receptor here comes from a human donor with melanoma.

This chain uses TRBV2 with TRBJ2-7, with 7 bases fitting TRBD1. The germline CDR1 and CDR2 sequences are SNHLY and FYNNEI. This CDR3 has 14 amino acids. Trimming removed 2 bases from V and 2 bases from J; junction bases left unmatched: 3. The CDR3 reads CASSEQGVPYEQYF. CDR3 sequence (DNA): TGTGCCAGCAGTGAACAGGGGGTCCCCTACGAGCAGTACTTC.

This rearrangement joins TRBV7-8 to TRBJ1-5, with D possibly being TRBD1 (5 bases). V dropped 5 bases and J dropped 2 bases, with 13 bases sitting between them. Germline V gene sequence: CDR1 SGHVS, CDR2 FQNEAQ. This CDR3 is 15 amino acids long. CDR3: CASSLDRGGNQPQHF. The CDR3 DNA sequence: TGTGCCAGCAGCCTAGATAGGGGTGGCAATCAGCCCCAGCATTTT.

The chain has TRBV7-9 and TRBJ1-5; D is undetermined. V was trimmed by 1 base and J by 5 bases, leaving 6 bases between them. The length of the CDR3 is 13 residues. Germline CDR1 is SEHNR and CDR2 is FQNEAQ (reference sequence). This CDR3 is CASSLGPDQPQHF. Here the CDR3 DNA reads TGTGCCAGCAGCTTAGGCCCAGATCAGCCCCAGCATTTT.

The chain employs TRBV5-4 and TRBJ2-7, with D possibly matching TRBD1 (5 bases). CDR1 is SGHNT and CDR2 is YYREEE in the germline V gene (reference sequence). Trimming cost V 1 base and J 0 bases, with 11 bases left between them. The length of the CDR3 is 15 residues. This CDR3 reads CASSLQGPLSYEQYF. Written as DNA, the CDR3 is TGTGCCAGCAGCTTGCAGGGTCCCCTCTCCTACGAGCAGTACTTC.

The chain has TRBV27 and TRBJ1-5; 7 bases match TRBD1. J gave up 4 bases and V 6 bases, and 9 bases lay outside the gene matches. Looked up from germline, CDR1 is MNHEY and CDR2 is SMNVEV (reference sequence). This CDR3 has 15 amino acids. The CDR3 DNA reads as TGTGCCAGCAGCCTGGACAGGCCCGAGAATCAGCCCCAGCATTTT. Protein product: CASSLDRPENQPQHF.

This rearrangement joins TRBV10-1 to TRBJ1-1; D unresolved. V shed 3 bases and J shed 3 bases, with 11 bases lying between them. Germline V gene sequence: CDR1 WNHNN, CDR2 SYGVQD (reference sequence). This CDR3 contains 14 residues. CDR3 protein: CASSEIGRYTEAFF. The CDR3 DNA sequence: TGCGCCAGCAGTGAAATAGGGAGGTACACTGAAGCTTTCTTT.

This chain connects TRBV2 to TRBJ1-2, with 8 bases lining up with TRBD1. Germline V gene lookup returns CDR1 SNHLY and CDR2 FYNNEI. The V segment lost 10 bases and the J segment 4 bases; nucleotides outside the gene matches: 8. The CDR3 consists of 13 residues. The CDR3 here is CATTGGRSYGYTF. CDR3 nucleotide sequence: TGTGCCACTACAGGGGGGCGGAGCTATGGCTACACCTTC.

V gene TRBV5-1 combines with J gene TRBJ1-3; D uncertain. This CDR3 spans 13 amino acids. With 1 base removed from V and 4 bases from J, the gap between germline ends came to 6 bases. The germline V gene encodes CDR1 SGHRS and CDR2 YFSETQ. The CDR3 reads CASSLLVGNTIYF. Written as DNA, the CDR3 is TGCGCCAGCAGCTTGCTCGTAGGAAACACCATATATTTT.

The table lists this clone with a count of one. The CDR3 sequence is CASSEYGTSGTYEQYF. CDR3 in DNA: TGTGCCAGCAGTGAATATGGGACTAGCGGGACTTACGAGCAGTACTTC. The chain joins TRBV2 to TRBJ2-7; TRBD2 matches 13 bases. CDR1 and CDR2 (germline): SNHLY, FYNNEI. Trimming removed 2 bases from V and 4 bases from J; junction bases left unmatched: 5. The CDR3 length is 16 residues.

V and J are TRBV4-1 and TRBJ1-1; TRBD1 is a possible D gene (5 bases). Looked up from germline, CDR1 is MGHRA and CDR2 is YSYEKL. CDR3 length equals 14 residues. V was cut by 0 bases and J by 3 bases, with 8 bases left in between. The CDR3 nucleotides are TGCGCCAGCAGCCAAGAGCCCAGGGACACTGAAGCTTTCTTT. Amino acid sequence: CASSQEPRDTEAFF.

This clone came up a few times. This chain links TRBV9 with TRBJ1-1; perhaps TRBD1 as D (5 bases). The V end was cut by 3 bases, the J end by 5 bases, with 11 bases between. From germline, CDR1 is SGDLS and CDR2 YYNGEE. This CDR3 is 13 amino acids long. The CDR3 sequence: CASSEYRRTEAFF. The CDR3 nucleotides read TGTGCCAGCAGCGAATACAGGAGAACTGAAGCTTTCTTT.

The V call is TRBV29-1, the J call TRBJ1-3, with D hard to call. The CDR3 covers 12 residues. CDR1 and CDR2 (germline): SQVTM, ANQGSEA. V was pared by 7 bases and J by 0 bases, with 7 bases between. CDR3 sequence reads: CSAEASGNTIYF. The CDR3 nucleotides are TGCAGCGCTGAGGCCTCTGGAAACACCATATATTTT.

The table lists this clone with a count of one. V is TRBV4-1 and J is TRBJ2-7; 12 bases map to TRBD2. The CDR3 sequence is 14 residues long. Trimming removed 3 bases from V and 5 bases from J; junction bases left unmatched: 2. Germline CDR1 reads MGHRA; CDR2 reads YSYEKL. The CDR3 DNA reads TGCGCCAGCAGCCATGGACTAGCGGGAAACGAGCAGTACTTC. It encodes CASSHGLAGNEQYF.

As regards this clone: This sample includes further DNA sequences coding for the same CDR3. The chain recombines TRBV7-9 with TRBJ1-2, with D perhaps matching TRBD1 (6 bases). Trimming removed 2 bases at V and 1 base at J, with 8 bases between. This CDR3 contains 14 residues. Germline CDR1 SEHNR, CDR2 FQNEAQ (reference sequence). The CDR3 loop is CASSLQGSNYGYTF. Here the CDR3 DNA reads TGTGCCAGCAGCTTACAGGGGAGTAACTATGGCTACACCTTC.

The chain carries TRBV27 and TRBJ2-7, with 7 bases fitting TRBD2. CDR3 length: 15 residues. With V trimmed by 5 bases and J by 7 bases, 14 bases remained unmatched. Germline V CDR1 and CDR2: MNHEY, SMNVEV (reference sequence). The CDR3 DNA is TGTGCCAGCAGTCTCGGACTAGTATCTCCCTGGGAGCAGTACTTC. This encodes CASSLGLVSPWEQYF.

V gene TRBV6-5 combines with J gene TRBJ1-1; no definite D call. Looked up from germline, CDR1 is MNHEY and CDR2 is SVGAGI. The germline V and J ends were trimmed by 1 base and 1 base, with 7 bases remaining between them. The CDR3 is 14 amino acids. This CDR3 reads CASSYLSGNTEAFF. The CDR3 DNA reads TGTGCCAGCAGTTACTTATCGGGGAACACTGAAGCTTTCTTT.

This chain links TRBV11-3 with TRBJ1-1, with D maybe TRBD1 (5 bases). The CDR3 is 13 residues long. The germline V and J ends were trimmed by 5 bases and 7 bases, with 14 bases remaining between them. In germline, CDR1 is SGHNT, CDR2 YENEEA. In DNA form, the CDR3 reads TGTGCCAGCAGCCTCCTCGGGGGTGGTGAAGCTTTCTTT. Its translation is CASSLLGGGEAFF. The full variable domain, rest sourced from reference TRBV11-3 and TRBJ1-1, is EAGVVQSPRYKIIEKKQPVAFWCNPISGHNTLYWYLQNLGQGPELLIRYENEEAVDDSQLPKDRFSAERLKGVDSTLKIQPAELGDSAVYLCASSLLGGGEAFFGQGTRLTVV.

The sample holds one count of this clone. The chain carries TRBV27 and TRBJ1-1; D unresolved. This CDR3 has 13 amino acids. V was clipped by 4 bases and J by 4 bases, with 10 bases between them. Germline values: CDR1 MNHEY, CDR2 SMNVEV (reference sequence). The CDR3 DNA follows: TGTGCCAGCAGTTCGGGGTTTATCACTGAAGCTTTCTTT. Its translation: CASSSGFITEAFF.

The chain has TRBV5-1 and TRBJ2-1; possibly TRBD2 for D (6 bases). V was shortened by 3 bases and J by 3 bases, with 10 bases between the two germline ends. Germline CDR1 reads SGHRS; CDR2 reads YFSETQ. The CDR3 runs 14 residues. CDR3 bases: TGCGCCAGCAGCTCTGGGGGGAGCTACAATGAGCAGTTCTTC. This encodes CASSSGGSYNEQFF.

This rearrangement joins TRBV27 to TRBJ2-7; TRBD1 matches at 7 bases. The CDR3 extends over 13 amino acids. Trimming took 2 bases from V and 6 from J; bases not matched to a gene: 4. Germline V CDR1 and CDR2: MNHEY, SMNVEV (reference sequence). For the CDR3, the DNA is TGTGCCAGCAGTTTAACAGGGGATGGCGAGCAGTACTTC. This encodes CASSLTGDGEQYF.

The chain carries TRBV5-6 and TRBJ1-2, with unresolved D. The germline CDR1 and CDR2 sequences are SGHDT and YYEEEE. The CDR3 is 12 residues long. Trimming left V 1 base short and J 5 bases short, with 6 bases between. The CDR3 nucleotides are TGTGCCAGCAGCTTGACAGCTTATGGCTACACCTTC. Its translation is CASSLTAYGYTF.

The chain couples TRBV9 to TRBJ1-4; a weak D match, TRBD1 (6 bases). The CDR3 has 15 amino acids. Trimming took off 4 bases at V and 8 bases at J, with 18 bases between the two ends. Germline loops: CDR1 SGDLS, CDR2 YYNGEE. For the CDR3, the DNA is TGTGCCAGCAGCCCCTGGGAGGGGGTGAAGGAAAAACTGTTTTTT. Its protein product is CASSPWEGVKEKLFF. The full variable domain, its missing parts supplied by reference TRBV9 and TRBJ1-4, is DSGVTQTPKHLITATGQRVTLRCSPRSGDLSVYWYQQSLDQGLQFLIQYYNGEERAKGNILERFSAQQFPDLHSELNLSSLELGDSALYFCASSPWEGVKEKLFFGSGTQLSVL.

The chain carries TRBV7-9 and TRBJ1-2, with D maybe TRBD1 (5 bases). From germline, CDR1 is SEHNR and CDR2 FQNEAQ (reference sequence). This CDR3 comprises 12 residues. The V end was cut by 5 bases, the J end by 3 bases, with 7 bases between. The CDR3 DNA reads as TGTGCCAGCAGCGGGGGGGACTATGGCTACACCTTC. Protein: CASSGGDYGYTF. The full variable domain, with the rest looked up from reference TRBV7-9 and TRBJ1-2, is DTGVSQNPRHKITKRGQNVTFRCDPISEHNRLYWYRQTLGQGPEFLTYFQNEAQLEKSRLLSDRFSAERPKGSFSTLEIQRTEQGDSAMYLCASSGGDYGYTFGSGTRLTVV.

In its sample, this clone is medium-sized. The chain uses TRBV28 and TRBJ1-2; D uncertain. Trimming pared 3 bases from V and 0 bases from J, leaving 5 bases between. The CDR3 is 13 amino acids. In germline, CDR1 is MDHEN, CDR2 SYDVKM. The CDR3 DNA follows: TGTGCCAGCAGTTTTCCAGCTAACTATGGCTACACCTTC. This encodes CASSFPANYGYTF.

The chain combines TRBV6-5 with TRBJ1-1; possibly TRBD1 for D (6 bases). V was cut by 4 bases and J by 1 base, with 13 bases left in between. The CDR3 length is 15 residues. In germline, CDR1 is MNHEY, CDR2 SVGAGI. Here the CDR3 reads CASSFSGTPNTEAFF. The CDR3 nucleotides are TGTGCCAGCAGTTTCTCCGGGACACCGAACACTGAAGCTTTCTTT.

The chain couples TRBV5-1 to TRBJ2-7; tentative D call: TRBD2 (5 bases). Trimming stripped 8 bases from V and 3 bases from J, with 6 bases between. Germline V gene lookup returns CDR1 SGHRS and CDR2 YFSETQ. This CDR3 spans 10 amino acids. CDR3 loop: CARDCYEQYF. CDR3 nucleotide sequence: TGCGCCAGGGACTGCTACGAGCAGTACTTC. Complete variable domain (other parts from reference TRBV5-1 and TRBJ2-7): KAGVTQTPRYLIKTRGQQVTLSCSPISGHRSVSWYQQTPGQGLQFLFEYFSETQRNKGNFPGRFSGRQFSNSRSEMNVSTLELGDSALYLCARDCYEQYFGPGTRLTVT.